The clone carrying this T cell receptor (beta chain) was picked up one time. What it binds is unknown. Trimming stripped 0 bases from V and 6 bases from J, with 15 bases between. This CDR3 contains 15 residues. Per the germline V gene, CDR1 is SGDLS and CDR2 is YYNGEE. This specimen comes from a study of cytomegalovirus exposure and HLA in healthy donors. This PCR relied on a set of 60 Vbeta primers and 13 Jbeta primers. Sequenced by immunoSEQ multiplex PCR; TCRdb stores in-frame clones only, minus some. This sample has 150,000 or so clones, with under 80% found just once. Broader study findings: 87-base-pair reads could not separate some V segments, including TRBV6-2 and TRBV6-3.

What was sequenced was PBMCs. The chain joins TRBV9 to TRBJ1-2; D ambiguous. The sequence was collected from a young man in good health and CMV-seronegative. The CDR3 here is CASSVAGGSHNGYTF. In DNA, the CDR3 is TGTGCCAGCAGCGTAGCGGGCGGGTCCCACAATGGCTACACCTTC.